These 32 T cell receptor beta chains share one sample of origin, sequenced in a study of identifying expanded T cells in peripheral blood. The method was immunoSEQ multiplex PCR; TCRdb's version includes in-frame clones alone and lacks a portion of them. Here the sample spans 90,000 to 100,000 clones, around nine tenths being singletons. Sample: blood. Receptors were obtained from a person between 18 and 69 years old in good health.

The chain links TRBV28 to TRBJ2-7; maybe TRBD1 (6 bases). Trimming left V 3 bases short and J 3 bases short, with 9 bases between. The CDR3 loop spans 13 amino acids. Looked up from germline, CDR1 is MDHEN and CDR2 is SYDVKM. The CDR3: CASSLVGGYEQYF. The CDR3 nucleotides are TGTGCCAGCAGTTTGGTAGGGGGCTACGAGCAGTACTTC.

This clone has a handful of counts. V usage is TRBV6-1 and J usage is TRBJ2-2; D is undetermined. Trimming stripped 8 bases from V and 0 bases from J, with 13 bases between. CDR3 length equals 15 residues. Germline CDR1 is MNHNS and CDR2 is SASEGT. The DNA of the CDR3 is TGTGCCAGCTCTGTAGGCAGCTCGAACACCGGGGAGCTGTTTTTT. Its translation is CASSVGSSNTGELFF.

The gene calls are TRBV18 and TRBJ2-5; D gene uncertain. Trimming shortened V by 3 bases and J by 5 bases, and 7 bases separated the two germline ends. The CDR3 spans 12 residues. Germline V CDR1 and CDR2: KGHSH, LQKENI. The DNA of the CDR3 is TGTGCCAGCTCACCTGTTGTTGAGACCCAGTACTTC. Translation gives CASSPVVETQYF.

The chain has TRBV6-4 and TRBJ2-1; TRBD2 might be the D (6 bases). V dropped 2 bases and J dropped 1 base, with 9 bases sitting between them. This CDR3 is 15 amino acids long. The germline CDR1 and CDR2 sequences are MRHNA and SNTAGT. CDR3 bases: TGTGCCAGCAGTGACACGGAGGGGTCCTACAATGAGCAGTTCTTC. It is translated as CASSDTEGSYNEQFF.

This chain connects TRBV7-9 to TRBJ2-1; maybe TRBD2 (5 bases). Germline CDR1 SEHNR, CDR2 FQNEAQ (reference sequence). This CDR3 has 16 residues. With 4 bases removed from V and 5 bases from J, the gap between germline ends came to 18 bases. CDR3: CASSWGDTIFHNEQFF. CDR3 DNA sequence: TGTGCCAGCAGCTGGGGAGACACAATCTTTCACAATGAGCAGTTCTTC.

The chain combines TRBV27 with TRBJ1-1; tentatively, D is TRBD1 (6 bases). This CDR3 contains 11 residues. Germline V CDR1 and CDR2: MNHEY, SMNVEV (reference sequence). The V and J ends lost 5 bases and 8 bases respectively, with 9 bases between them. DNA for the CDR3: TGTGCCAGCAGTACAGGACAGGAAGCTTTCTTT. Translating gives CASSTGQEAFF.

This clone was counted a few times. The chain couples TRBV29-1 to TRBJ1-2; D remains unclear. From germline, CDR1 is SQVTM and CDR2 ANQGSEA. V lost 2 bases, J lost 5 bases, and 15 bases lay in between. The CDR3 runs 14 residues. CDR3 DNA sequence: TGCAGCGTTGAATGGGCAGGTGGATCATATGGCTACACCTTC. Amino acids: CSVEWAGGSYGYTF.

The chain recombines TRBV19 with TRBJ1-5; 7 positions match TRBD1. V gave up 2 bases and J gave up 6 bases; unmatched junction bases: 4. This CDR3 is built from 14 residues. Germline V gene data show CDR1 as LNHDA and CDR2 as SQIVND (reference sequence). The CDR3 coding sequence is TGTGCCAGTAGTATAACAGGGGAGAGTCAGCCCCAGCATTTT. Translating gives CASSITGESQPQHF.

This rearrangement joins TRBV5-4 to TRBJ1-5; 9 bases are shared with TRBD1. CDR3 length equals 17 residues. The germline V gene encodes CDR1 SGHNT and CDR2 YYREEE (reference sequence). V shed 2 bases, J shed 2 bases, and the junction held 8 bases outside the gene matches. Here the CDR3 DNA reads TGTGCCAGCAGCTTTGGGGGACAGGGAAGGGGCAATCAGCCCCAGCATTTT. Translated: CASSFGGQGRGNQPQHF. The whole variable domain, remainder taken from reference TRBV5-4 and TRBJ1-5, is ETGVTQSPTHLIKTRGQQVTLRCSSQSGHNTVSWYQQALGQGPQFIFQYYREEENGRGNFPPRFSGLQFPNYSSELNVNALELDDSALYLCASSFGGQGRGNQPQHFGDGTRLSIL.

The chain combines TRBV5-1 with TRBJ2-2, with D unresolved. Trimming took off 2 bases at V and 3 bases at J, with 5 bases between the two ends. Germline CDR1 is SGHRS and CDR2 is YFSETQ. The CDR3 loop spans 13 amino acids. CDR3 protein: CASSFGDTGELFF. The CDR3 DNA sequence: TGCGCCAGCAGCTTTGGGGACACCGGGGAGCTGTTTTTT.

The chain combines TRBV9 with TRBJ1-2; possibly TRBD1 for D (5 bases). This CDR3 region has 16 residues. The germline gives CDR1 SGDLS, CDR2 YYNGEE. The V end was cut by 4 bases, the J end by 4 bases, with 20 bases between. CDR3 loop: CASSLHEKGRPYGYTF. The CDR3 DNA is TGTGCCAGCAGCCTCCACGAGAAGGGACGGCCCTATGGCTACACCTTC.

The chain has TRBV5-1 and TRBJ1-4; possible D gene TRBD1, 5 bases. CDR1 SGHRS and CDR2 YFSETQ come from the germline V gene. Trimming cost V 4 bases and J 7 bases, with 11 bases left between them. The CDR3 length is 13 residues. In DNA form, the CDR3 reads TGCGCCAGCAGCAGAGGGGAAGGTGAAAAACTGTTTTTT. As protein: CASSRGEGEKLFF.

CDR3 sequence (DNA): TGTGCCAGCAGTCCCAAAAGGAACACTGAAGCTTTCTTT. It specifies CASSPKRNTEAFF. This chain joins TRBV7-2 and TRBJ1-1; D is uncertain. Germline lookup yields CDR1 SGHTA and CDR2 FQGNSA. V was cut by 6 bases and J by 1 base, with 9 bases left in between. CDR3 length: 13 amino acids. Complete variable domain (other parts from reference TRBV7-2 and TRBJ1-1): GAGVSQSPSNKVTEKGKDVELRCDPISGHTALYWYRQSLGQGLEFLIYFQGNSAPDKSGLPSDRFSAERTGGSVSTLTIQRTQQEDSAVYLCASSPKRNTEAFFGQGTRLTVV.

The chain carries TRBV28 and TRBJ1-2; D is uncertain. Germline CDR1 MDHEN, CDR2 SYDVKM. The CDR3 covers 15 residues. Trimming pared 5 bases from V and 2 bases from J, leaving 15 bases between. CDR3 sequence reads: CASSPEGFPNYGYTF. For the CDR3, the DNA is TGTGCCAGCAGTCCGGAGGGATTTCCAAACTATGGCTACACCTTC.

The gene calls are TRBV6-6 and TRBJ2-7, with 9 bases identical to TRBD1. Losses at the gene ends were 5 bases for V and 6 bases for J; bases not matched to a gene: 8. The germline V gene has CDR1 MNHNY and CDR2 SVGAGI (reference sequence). CDR3 length equals 14 residues. This chain's CDR3 is CASSIRDRVREQYF. In DNA form, the CDR3 reads TGTGCCAGCAGTATCCGGGACAGGGTACGCGAGCAGTACTTC.

This clone was seen just once. The chain employs TRBV9 and TRBJ2-1; 9 bases agree with TRBD1. This CDR3 contains 20 residues. V gave up 4 bases and J gave up 4 bases; unmatched junction bases: 21. The germline gives CDR1 SGDLS, CDR2 YYNGEE. CDR3: CASSFSSAEGGDRAYNEQFF. In nucleotides, the CDR3 is TGTGCCAGCAGCTTCAGTAGTGCAGAGGGTGGGGACAGGGCTTACAATGAGCAGTTCTTC.

The gene calls are TRBV21-1 and TRBJ1-1. TRBV21-1 is classified as a pseudogene. The CDR3 length is 17 residues. This CDR3 reads CASSHNIGSSGNTEAFF. CDR3 bases: TGTGCCAGCAGCCATAATATCGGGAGCTCAGGCAACACTGAAGCTTTCTTT.

This rearrangement joins TRBV20-1 to TRBJ2-1, with D unclear. This CDR3 has 11 amino acids. Germline lookup yields CDR1 DFQATT and CDR2 SNEGSKA (reference sequence). With 5 bases removed from V and 8 bases from J, the gap between germline ends came to 10 bases. The CDR3 loop reads CSAPPDDEQFF. The DNA for the CDR3 is TGCAGTGCTCCTCCCGATGATGAGCAGTTCTTC.

V gene TRBV5-4 combines with J gene TRBJ2-1, with 7 bases that match TRBD2. The CDR3 has 13 amino acids. CDR1 and CDR2 from the germline V gene are SGHNT and YYREEE (reference sequence). The V and J ends lost 4 bases and 8 bases, in that order; junction bases with no gene match: 6. The CDR3 protein is CASSPSGNDEQFF. As DNA, the CDR3 is TGTGCCAGCAGCCCCAGCGGGAACGATGAGCAGTTCTTC.

The chain combines TRBV6-6 with TRBJ2-2; 7 nucleotides match TRBD2. Germline V gene data show CDR1 as MNHNY and CDR2 as SVGAGI (reference sequence). This CDR3 is built from 15 residues. Germline trimming cut 2 bases from V and 2 bases from J; bases unmatched to any gene: 2. DNA of the CDR3: TGTGCCAGCAGTTACCCGACTAGCAACACCGGGGAGCTGTTTTTT. Translation: CASSYPTSNTGELFF.

CDR3 sequence (DNA): TGCGCCAGCAGCTATCTACCAGGACAGGGTGTAGATACGCAGTATTTT. This translates into CASSYLPGQGVDTQYF. The chain couples TRBV5-1 to TRBJ2-3, with 8 bases aligning to TRBD1. V trimming: 3 bases; J trimming: 5 bases; junction bases outside the gene matches: 11. Germline CDR1 SGHRS, CDR2 YFSETQ. The CDR3 length is 16 residues.

The rearrangement uses TRBV28 and TRBJ1-3; a weak D match, TRBD1 (5 bases). The germline V gene encodes CDR1 MDHEN and CDR2 SYDVKM. The CDR3 runs to 13 residues. Trimming removed 7 bases from V and 0 bases from J, with 7 bases in between. CDR3 DNA sequence: TGTGCCAGCACCGACAGCTCTGGAAACACCATATATTTT. Translation: CASTDSSGNTIYF.

The rearrangement joins TRBV7-2 to TRBJ2-3; D is perhaps TRBD2 (6 bases). The length of the CDR3 is 13 residues. Trimming pared 5 bases from V and 9 bases from J, leaving 15 bases between. Germline CDR1 is SGHTA and CDR2 is FQGNSA. As DNA, the CDR3 is TGTGCCAGCAGCCCACCCGGGGACTGGACGCAGTATTTT. It specifies CASSPPGDWTQYF.

This sequence joins TRBV13 and TRBJ2-7, with D possibly matching TRBD2 (6 bases). Trimming left V 0 bases short and J 2 bases short, with 11 bases between. This CDR3 has 15 residues. Germline loops: CDR1 PRHDT, CDR2 FYEKMQ (reference sequence). CDR3 sequence: CASSLGASVAYEQYF. For the CDR3, the DNA is TGTGCCAGCAGCTTAGGGGCTAGCGTCGCCTACGAGCAGTACTTC.

This rearrangement joins TRBV6-6 to TRBJ1-1; possibly TRBD1 for D (6 bases). The germline V gene encodes CDR1 MNHNY and CDR2 SVGAGI (reference sequence). Between the trimmed V and J ends, which lost 6 bases and 4 bases, there was a span of 15 bases. This CDR3 region has 14 residues. CDR3 in amino acids: CASRGTGPVTEAFF. As DNA, the CDR3 is TGTGCCAGCAGAGGAACAGGGCCGGTCACTGAAGCTTTCTTT.

J is TRBJ2-2 and V is TRBV30; D is unresolved. Trimming took 0 bases from V and 4 from J, leaving 6 bases between them. The CDR3 totals 13 residues. CDR1 and CDR2 from the germline V gene are GTSNPN and SVGIG (reference sequence). The CDR3 protein is CAWSVRSTGELFF. The CDR3 DNA sequence: TGTGCCTGGAGTGTACGTTCCACCGGGGAGCTGTTTTTT.

The CDR3 DNA reads as TGTGCCAGCAGCTTAGTTGGGGAGCTGTTTTTT. Protein sequence: CASSLVGELFF. V and J are TRBV7-9 and TRBJ2-2, with D unresolved. The germline gives CDR1 SEHNR, CDR2 FQNEAQ (reference sequence). Trimming stripped 1 base from V and 8 bases from J, with 2 bases between. This CDR3 comprises 11 residues.

V is TRBV7-6 and J is TRBJ2-7; D is perhaps TRBD1 (5 bases). Per the germline V gene, CDR1 is SGHVS and CDR2 is FNYEAQ. V was trimmed by 2 bases and J by 3 bases, leaving 14 bases between them. The CDR3 runs 15 residues. This CDR3 reads CASSLIGARVYEQYF. CDR3 DNA sequence: TGTGCCAGCAGCTTAATAGGCGCCAGGGTCTACGAGCAGTACTTC. The complete variable domain, with remaining parts taken from reference TRBV7-6 and TRBJ2-7, reads GAGVSQSPRYKVTKRGQDVALRCDPISGHVSLYWYRQALGQGPEFLTYFNYEAQQDKSGLPNDRFSAERPEGSISTLTIQRTEQRDSAMYRCASSLIGARVYEQYFGPGTRLTVT.

The CDR3 DNA reads as TGTGCCAGCACCCTGGGGGGGGGAAGCTCCTACGAGCAGTACTTC. Amino acids: CASTLGGGSSYEQYF. The V call is TRBV27, the J call TRBJ2-7; 7 positions match TRBD2. CDR1 and CDR2 (germline): MNHEY, SMNVEV (reference sequence). Losses at the gene ends were 7 bases for V and 0 bases for J; bases not matched to a gene: 9. CDR3 size: 15 residues.

V and J are TRBV5-4 and TRBJ2-1; 7 positions agree with TRBD1. Germline V gives CDR1 SGHNT, CDR2 YYREEE (reference sequence). This CDR3 is 14 amino acids long. The V segment lost 4 bases and the J segment 7 bases; nucleotides outside the gene matches: 8. CDR3 coding DNA: TGTGCCAGCAGCGAAGGACAGGTCGGGAATGAGCAGTTCTTC. This translates into CASSEGQVGNEQFF.

This chain uses TRBV7-2 with TRBJ2-2; D is ambiguous. Between the trimmed V and J ends, which lost 1 base and 4 bases, there was a span of 4 bases. Germline V CDR1 and CDR2: SGHTA, FQGNSA. This CDR3 has 13 amino acids. The CDR3 coding sequence is TGTGCCAGCAGCTTAGAGACCACCGGGGAGCTGTTTTTT. Translated, it gives CASSLETTGELFF.

The chain carries TRBV4-1 and TRBJ1-5; 8 nucleotides match TRBD1. CDR1 MGHRA and CDR2 YSYEKL come from the germline V gene. With V trimmed by 2 bases and J by 3 bases, 3 bases remained unmatched. The CDR3 covers 15 residues. The CDR3 here is CASSQLTGDNQPQHF. CDR3 coding DNA: TGCGCCAGCAGCCAACTGACAGGGGACAATCAGCCCCAGCATTTT.